The clone carrying this T cell receptor beta chain was detected a few times. These data belong to a study of early T cells in non-severe SARS-CoV-2 infection. TCRdb re-analysed the 5' RACE reads in MiXCR, keeping a single row per CDR3 protein. Of about 98,000 distinct CDR3 sequences in the sample, about an eighth are singletons; the top ten hold about 5.7%. The V gene's germline CDR1 is SGHVS and CDR2 FQNEAQ. The CDR3 extends over 16 amino acids. J lost 5 bases, V lost 0 bases, and 4 bases had no gene match. V and J are TRBV7-8 and TRBJ2-1; 10 bases match TRBD2. This receptor was taken from an adult who was a healthcare worker with PCR-confirmed SARS-CoV-2 infection or an uninfected control (not recorded which). The sequencing sample was made of whole blood. CDR3 sequence reads: CASSLAGLAEHNEQFF. In DNA form, the CDR3 reads TGTGCCAGCAGCTTAGCCGGACTAGCGGAGCACAATGAGCAGTTCTTC.